The present TCR beta chain was sequenced within a study of T cells in Graves' hyperthyroidism and ophthalmopathy. Study-wide results and limits: Blood also contained most expanded thyroid clonotypes above 0.001.

Germline V lookup: CDR1 ENHRY, CDR2 SYGVKD. The V end was cut by 2 bases, the J end by 9 bases, with 11 bases between. This CDR3 has 13 amino acids. TCR beta CDR3 sequences were amplified from RNA transcripts. During a first-round RT-PCR of the TCR CDR3, the HTBI primer set was used. One entry per CDR3 protein, called by TCRdb with MiXCR from the multiplex PCR reads. The sample shows around 500,000 distinct CDR3 sequences, around a fifth of them seen only once. This clonotype appeared a few times. Its antigen is unknown. PBMCs were collected from an approximately 9.3 ml volume of fresh peripheral blood.

J is TRBJ2-1 and V is TRBV10-3; D ambiguous. Sequencing was performed on blood. This TCR came from a woman between 70 and 85 years old with Graves' ophthalmopathy. CDR3 loop: CAISEGQIGEQFF. The CDR3 DNA sequence: TGTGCCATCAGTGAGGGCCAGATAGGTGAGCAGTTCTTC.